This T cell receptor (beta chain) was captured in a study of T cell changes during pregnancy in multiple sclerosis. Produced via immunoSEQ multiplex PCR; TCRdb's table is partial and in-frame only. Of 60,000 to 75,000 clones detected, 90% to 95% appear once; the ten largest clones hold roughly 1.5%. The material sequenced was peripheral blood, taken after pregnancy. The receptor was derived from a female donor with multiple sclerosis, enrolled in a pregnancy study.

The CDR3 nucleotides are TGTGCCAGCAACAGACTAGCGGGAGAGGGAAATGAGCAGTTCTTC. It encodes CASNRLAGEGNEQFF. The chain uses TRBV6-1 and TRBJ2-1; 12 nucleotides line up with TRBD2. V lost 7 bases to trimming and J lost 7 bases; unmatched junction nucleotides: 8. CDR1 and CDR2 from the germline V gene are MNHNS and SASEGT. CDR3 length: 15 amino acids.